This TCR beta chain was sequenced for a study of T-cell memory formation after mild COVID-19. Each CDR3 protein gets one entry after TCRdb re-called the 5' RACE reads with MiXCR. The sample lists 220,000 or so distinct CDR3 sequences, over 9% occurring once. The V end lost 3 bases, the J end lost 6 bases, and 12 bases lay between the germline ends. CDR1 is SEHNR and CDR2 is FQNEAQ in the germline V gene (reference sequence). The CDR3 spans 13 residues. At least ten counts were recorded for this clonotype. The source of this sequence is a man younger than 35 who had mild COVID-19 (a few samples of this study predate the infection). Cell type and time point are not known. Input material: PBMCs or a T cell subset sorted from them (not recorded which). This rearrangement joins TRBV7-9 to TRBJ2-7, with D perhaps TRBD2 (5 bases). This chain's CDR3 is CASSLTRGAEQYV. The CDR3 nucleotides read TGTGCCAGCAGCTTGACCCGGGGAGCCGAGCAGTACGTC.